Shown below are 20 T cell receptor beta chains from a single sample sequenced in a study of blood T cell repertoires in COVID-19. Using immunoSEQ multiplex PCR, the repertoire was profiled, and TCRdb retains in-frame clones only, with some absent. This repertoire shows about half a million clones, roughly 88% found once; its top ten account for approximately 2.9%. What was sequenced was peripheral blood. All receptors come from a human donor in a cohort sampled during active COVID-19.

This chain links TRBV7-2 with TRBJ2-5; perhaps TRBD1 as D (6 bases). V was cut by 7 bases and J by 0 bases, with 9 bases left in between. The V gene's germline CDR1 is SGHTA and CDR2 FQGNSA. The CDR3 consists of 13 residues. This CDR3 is CASTGQYQETQYF. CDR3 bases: TGTGCCAGCACCGGACAGTACCAAGAGACCCAGTACTTC.

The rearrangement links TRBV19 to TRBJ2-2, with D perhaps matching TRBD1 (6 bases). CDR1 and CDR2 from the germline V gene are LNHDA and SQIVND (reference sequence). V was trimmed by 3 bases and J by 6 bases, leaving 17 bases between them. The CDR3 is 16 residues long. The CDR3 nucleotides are TGTGCCAGTAGTATCTACAGGGAAATCGCGGCCGGGGAGCTGTTTTTT. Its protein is CASSIYREIAAGELFF.

The CDR3 here is CASSGYLDSGFGRETQYF. The CDR3 region has the DNA TGTGCCAGCAGCGGATACCTTGACAGCGGGTTTGGTAGAGAGACCCAGTACTTC. The chain links TRBV2 to TRBJ2-5; perhaps TRBD2 as D (6 bases). Trimming stripped 6 bases from V and 4 bases from J, with 27 bases between. This CDR3 comprises 18 residues. In germline, CDR1 is SNHLY, CDR2 FYNNEI. The whole variable domain, filled in from reference TRBV2 and TRBJ2-5, reads EPEVTQTPSHQVTQMGQEVILRCVPISNHLYFYWYRQILGQKVEFLVSFYNNEISEKSEIFDDQFSVERPDGSNFTLKIRSTKLEDSAMYFCASSGYLDSGFGRETQYFGPGTRLLVL.

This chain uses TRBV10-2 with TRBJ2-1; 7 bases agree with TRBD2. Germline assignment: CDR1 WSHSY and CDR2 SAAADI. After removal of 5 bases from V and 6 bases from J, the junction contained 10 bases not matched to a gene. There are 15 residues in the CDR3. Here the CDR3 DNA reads TGCGCCAGCAGTACTGGGCTCCCGGGAGGCAATGAGCAGTTCTTC. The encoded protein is CASSTGLPGGNEQFF.

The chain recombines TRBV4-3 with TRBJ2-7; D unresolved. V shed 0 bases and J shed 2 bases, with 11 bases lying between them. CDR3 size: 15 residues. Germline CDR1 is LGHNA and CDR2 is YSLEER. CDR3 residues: CASSQDLPGTYEQYF. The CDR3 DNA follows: TGCGCCAGCAGCCAAGATCTTCCGGGTACCTACGAGCAGTACTTC.

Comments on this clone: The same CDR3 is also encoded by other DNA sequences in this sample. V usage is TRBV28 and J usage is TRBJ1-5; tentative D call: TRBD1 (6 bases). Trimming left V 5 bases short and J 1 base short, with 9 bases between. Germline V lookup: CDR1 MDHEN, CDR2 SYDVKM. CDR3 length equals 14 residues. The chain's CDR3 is CASSRGGSNQPQHF. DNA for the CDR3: TGTGCCAGCAGTAGGGGGGGGAGCAATCAGCCCCAGCATTTT. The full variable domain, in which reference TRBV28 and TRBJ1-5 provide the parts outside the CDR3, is DVKVTQSSRYLVKRTGEKVFLECVQDMDHENMFWYRQDPGLGLRLIYFSYDVKMKEKGDIPEGYSVSREKKERFSLILESASTNQTSMYLCASSRGGSNQPQHFGDGTRLSIL.

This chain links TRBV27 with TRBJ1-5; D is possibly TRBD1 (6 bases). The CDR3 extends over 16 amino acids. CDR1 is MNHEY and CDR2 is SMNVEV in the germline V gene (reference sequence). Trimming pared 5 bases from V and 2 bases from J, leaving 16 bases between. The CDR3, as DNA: TGTGCCAGCAGTCCCAGGGGCCCTATGGGCAATCAGCCCCAGCATTTT. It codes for CASSPRGPMGNQPQHF.

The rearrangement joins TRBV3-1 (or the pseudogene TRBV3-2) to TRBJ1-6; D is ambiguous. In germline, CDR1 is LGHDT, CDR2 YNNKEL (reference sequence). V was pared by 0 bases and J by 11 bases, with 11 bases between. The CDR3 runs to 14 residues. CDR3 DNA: TGTGCCAGCAGCCAAGATTCAGTTACCCCACCCCTCCACTTT. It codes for CASSQDSVTPPLHF.

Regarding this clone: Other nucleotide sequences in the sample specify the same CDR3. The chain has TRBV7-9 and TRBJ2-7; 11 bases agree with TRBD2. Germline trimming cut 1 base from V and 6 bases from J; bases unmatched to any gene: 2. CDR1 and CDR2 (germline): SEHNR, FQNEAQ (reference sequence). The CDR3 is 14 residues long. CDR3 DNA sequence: TGTGCCAGCAGCTTAGGGCTAGCGGGGGGCGAGCAGTACTTC. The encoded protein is CASSLGLAGGEQYF.

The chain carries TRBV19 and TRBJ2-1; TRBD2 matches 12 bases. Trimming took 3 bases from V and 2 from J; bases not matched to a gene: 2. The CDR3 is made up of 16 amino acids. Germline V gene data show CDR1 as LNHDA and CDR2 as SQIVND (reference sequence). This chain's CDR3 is CASSISSGRAYNEQFF. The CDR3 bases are TGTGCCAGTAGTATCTCTAGCGGGAGGGCCTACAATGAGCAGTTCTTC.

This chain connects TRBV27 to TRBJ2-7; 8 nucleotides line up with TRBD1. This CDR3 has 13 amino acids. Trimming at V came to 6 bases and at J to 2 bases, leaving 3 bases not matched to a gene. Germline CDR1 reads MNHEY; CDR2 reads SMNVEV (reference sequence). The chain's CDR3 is CASRAGGPYEQYF. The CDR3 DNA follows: TGTGCCAGCAGGGCAGGGGGCCCCTACGAGCAGTACTTC.

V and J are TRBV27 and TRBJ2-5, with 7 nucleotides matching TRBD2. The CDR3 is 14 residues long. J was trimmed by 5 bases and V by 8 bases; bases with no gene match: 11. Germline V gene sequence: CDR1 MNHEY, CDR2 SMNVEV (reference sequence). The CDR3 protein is CASSEGRGYETQYF. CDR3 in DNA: TGTGCCAGCTCGGAAGGGCGGGGGTATGAGACCCAGTACTTC.

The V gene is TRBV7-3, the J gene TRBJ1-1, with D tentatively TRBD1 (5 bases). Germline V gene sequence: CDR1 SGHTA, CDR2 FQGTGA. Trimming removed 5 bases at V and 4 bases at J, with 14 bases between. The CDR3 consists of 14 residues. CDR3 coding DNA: TGTGCCAGCAGCCAATACCCGACAGTCACTGAAGCTTTCTTT. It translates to CASSQYPTVTEAFF. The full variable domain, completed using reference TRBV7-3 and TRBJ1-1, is GAGVSQTPSNKVTEKGKYVELRCDPISGHTALYWYRQSLGQGPEFLIYFQGTGAADDSGLPNDRFFAVRPEGSVSTLKIQRTERGDSAVYLCASSQYPTVTEAFFGQGTRLTVV.

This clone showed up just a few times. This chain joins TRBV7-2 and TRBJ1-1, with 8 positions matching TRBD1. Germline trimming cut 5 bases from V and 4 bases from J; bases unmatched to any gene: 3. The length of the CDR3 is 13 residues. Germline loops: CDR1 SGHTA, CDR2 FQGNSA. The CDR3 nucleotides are TGTGCCAGCAGCGACGACAGGGGCACTGAAGCTTTCTTT. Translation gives CASSDDRGTEAFF.

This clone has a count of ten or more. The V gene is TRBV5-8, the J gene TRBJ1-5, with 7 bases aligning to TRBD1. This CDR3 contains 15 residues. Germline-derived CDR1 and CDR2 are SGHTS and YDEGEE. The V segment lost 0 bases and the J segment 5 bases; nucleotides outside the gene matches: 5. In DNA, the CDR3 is TGTGCCAGCAGCTTGGTGTTGGGGACAGATCAGCCCCAGCATTTT. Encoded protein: CASSLVLGTDQPQHF.

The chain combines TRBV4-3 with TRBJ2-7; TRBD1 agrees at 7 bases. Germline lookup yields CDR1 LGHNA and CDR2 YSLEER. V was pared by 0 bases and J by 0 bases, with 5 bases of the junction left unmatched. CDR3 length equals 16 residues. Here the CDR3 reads CASSQDSGQASYEQYF. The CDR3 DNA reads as TGCGCCAGCAGCCAAGATTCCGGACAGGCCTCCTACGAGCAGTACTTC.

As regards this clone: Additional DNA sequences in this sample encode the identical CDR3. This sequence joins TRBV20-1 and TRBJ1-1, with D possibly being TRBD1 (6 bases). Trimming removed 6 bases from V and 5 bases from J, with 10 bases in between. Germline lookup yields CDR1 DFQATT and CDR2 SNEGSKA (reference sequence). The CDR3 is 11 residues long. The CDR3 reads CSAPQGTEAFF. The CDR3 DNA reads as TGCAGTGCCCCACAGGGAACTGAAGCTTTCTTT.

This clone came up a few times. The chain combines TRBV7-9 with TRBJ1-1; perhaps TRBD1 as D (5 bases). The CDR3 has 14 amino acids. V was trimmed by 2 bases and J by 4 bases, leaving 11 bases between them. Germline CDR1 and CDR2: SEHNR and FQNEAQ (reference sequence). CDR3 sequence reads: CASSLTGLGTEAFF. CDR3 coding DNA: TGTGCCAGCAGCTTAACAGGTTTGGGCACTGAAGCTTTCTTT.

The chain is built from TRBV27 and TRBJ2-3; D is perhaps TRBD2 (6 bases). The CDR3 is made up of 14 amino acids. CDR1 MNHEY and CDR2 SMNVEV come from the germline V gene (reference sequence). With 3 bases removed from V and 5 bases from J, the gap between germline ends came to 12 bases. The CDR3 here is CASSFGGVEDTQYF. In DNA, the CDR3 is TGTGCCAGCAGTTTCGGAGGGGTGGAAGATACGCAGTATTTT.

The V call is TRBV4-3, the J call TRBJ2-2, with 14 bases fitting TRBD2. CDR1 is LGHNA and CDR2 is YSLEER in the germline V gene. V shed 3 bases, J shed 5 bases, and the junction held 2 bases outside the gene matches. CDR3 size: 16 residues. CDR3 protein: CASSHGLAGGTGELFF. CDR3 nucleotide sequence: TGCGCCAGCAGCCACGGACTAGCGGGAGGTACCGGGGAGCTGTTTTTT.